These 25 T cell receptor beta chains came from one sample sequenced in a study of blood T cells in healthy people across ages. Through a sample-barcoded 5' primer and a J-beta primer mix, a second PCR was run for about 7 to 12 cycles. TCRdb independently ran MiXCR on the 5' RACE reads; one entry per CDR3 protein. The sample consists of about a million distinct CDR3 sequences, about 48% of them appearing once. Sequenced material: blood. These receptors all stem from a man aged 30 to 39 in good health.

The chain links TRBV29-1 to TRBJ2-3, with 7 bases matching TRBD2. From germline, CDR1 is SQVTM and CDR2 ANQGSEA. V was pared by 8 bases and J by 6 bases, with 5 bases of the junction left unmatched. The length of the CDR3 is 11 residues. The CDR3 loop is CSKMGGDTQYF. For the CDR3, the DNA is TGCAGCAAAATGGGGGGGGATACGCAGTATTTT.

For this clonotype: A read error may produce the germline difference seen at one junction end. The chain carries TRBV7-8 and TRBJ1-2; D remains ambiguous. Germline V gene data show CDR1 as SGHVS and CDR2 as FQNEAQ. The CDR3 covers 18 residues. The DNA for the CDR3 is TGTACCAGCAGCTTATATCTCGAGGGCCAGACAATGAACTATGGCTACACCTTC. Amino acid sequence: CTSSLYLEGQTMNYGYTF.

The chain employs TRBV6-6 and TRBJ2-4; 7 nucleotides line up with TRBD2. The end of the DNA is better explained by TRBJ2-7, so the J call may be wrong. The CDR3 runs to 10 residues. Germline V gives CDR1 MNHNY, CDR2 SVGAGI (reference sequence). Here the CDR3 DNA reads TGTGCCTGTCGGGGGGACGAGCAGTACTTC. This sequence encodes CACRGDEQYF.

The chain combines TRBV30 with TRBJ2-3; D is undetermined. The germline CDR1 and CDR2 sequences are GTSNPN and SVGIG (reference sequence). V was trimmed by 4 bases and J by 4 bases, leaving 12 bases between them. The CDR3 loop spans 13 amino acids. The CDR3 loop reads CAWTSPKADTQYF. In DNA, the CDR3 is TGTGCCTGGACCAGCCCTAAGGCAGATACGCAGTATTTT.

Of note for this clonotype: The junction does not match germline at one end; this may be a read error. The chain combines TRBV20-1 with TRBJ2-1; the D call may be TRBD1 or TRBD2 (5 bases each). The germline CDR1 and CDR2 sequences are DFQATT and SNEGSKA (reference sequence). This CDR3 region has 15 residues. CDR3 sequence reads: CSARPYGGSYNEQFF. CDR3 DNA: TGCAGTGCTAGACCCTATGGGGGTTCCTACAATGAGCAGTTCTTT.

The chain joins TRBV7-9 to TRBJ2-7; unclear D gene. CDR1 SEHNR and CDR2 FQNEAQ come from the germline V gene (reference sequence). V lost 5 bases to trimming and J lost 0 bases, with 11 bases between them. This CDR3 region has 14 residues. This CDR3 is CASSVLQSSYEQYF. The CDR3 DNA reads TGTGCCAGCAGCGTATTACAGAGCTCCTACGAGCAGTACTTC.

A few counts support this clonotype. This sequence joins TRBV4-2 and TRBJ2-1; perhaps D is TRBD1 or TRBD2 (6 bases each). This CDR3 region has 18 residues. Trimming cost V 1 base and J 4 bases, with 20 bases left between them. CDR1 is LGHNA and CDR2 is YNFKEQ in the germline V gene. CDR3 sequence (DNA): TGTGCCAGCAGCCAAGTTTCGGGGGTCAGGGGCCGTTACAATGAGCAGTTCTTC. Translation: CASSQVSGVRGRYNEQFF.

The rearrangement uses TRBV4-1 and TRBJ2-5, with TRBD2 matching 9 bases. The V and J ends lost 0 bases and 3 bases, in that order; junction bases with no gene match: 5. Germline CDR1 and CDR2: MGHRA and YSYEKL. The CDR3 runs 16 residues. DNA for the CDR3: TGCGCCAGCAGCCAAGAAGGGCCTAGCGGGGAAGAGACCCAGTACTTC. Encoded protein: CASSQEGPSGEETQYF.

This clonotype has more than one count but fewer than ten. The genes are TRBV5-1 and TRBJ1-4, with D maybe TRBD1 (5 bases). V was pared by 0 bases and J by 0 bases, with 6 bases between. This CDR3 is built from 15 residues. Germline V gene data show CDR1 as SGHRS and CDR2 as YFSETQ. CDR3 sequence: CASSLGRATNEKLFF. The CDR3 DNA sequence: TGCGCCAGCAGCTTGGGCAGGGCAACTAATGAAAAACTGTTTTTT.

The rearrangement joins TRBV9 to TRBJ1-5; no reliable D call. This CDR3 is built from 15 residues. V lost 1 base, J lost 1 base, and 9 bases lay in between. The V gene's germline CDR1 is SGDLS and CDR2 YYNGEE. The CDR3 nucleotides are TGTGCCAGCAGCGTACGCCCAGAAAGCAATCAGCCCCAGCATTTT. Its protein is CASSVRPESNQPQHF.

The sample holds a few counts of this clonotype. The CDR3 DNA is TGTGCCAGCAGTGACAAACAGGGGTCCACTGAAGCTTTCTTT. Amino acids: CASSDKQGSTEAFF. The chain uses TRBV6-4 and TRBJ1-1; 7 nucleotides align to TRBD1. Looked up from germline, CDR1 is MRHNA and CDR2 is SNTAGT. After removal of 2 bases from V and 4 bases from J, the junction contained 4 bases not matched to a gene. CDR3 length: 14 amino acids.

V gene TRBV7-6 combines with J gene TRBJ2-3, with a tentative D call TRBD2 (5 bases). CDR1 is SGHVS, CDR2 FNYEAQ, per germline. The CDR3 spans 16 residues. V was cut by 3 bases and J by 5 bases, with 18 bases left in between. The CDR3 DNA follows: TGTGCCAGCAGCTTCGGGGTGGGCCCACCGTTAGATACGCAGTATTTT. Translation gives CASSFGVGPPLDTQYF.

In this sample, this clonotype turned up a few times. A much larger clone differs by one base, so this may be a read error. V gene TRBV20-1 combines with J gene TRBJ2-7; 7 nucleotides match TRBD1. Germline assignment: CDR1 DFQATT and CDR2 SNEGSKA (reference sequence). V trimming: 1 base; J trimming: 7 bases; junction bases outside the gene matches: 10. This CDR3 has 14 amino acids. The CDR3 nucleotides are TGCAGTGCTAGAGGACAGGGACCCTACAATGAGCAGTACTTC. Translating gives CSARGQGPYNEQYF.

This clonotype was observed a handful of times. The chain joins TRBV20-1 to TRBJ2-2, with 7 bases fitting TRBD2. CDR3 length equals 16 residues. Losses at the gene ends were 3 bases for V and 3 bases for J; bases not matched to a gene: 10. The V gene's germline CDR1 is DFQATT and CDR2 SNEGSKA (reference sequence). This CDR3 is CSARGMAGGDTGELFF. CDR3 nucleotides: TGCAGTGCTAGGGGGATGGCTGGGGGGGACACCGGGGAGCTGTTTTTT.

The CDR3 region is CASSLTGGPLGSNTEAFF. CDR3 coding DNA: TGCGCCAGCAGCTTGACAGGGGGTCCGTTAGGCAGTAACACTGAAGCTTTCTTT. This rearrangement joins TRBV5-1 to TRBJ1-1; TRBD1 matches 8 bases. V was pared by 1 base and J by 2 bases, with 13 bases of the junction left unmatched. Looked up from germline, CDR1 is SGHRS and CDR2 is YFSETQ. This CDR3 comprises 18 residues.

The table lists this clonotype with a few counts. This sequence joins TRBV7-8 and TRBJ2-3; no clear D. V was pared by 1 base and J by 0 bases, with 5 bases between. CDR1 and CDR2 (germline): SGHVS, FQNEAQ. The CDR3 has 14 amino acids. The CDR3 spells CASSLGFSTDTQYF. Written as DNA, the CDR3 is TGTGCCAGCAGCTTAGGGTTTAGCACAGATACGCAGTATTTT.

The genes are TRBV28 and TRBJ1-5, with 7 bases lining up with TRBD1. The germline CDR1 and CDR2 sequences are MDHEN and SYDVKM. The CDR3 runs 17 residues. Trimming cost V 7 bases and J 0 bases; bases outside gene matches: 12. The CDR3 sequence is CASTFDGTDYSNQPQHF. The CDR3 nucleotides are TGTGCCAGCACCTTTGACGGGACAGATTATAGCAATCAGCCCCAGCATTTT.

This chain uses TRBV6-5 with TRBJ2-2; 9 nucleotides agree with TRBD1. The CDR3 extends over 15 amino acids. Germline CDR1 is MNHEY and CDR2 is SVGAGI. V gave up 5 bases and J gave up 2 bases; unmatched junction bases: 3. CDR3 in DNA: TGTGCCAGCAGTACAGGGGGCGTAAACACCGGGGAGCTGTTTTTT. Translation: CASSTGGVNTGELFF.

CDR3 nucleotides: TGCGCCAGCAGGGGCCACCCGAATCTCCAAGAGACCCAGTACTTC. Translating it yields CASRGHPNLQETQYF. The J gene is TRBJ2-4, the V gene TRBV10-2, with D unclear. The J call may not be correct, given that the DNA end is closer to TRBJ2-5. The CDR3 extends over 15 amino acids. Looked up from germline, CDR1 is WSHSY and CDR2 is SAAADI.

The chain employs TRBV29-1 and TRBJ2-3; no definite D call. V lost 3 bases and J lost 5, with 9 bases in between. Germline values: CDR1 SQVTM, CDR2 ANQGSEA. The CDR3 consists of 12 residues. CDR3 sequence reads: CSVEASGDTQYF. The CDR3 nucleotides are TGCAGCGTTGAGGCGAGTGGAGATACGCAGTATTTT.

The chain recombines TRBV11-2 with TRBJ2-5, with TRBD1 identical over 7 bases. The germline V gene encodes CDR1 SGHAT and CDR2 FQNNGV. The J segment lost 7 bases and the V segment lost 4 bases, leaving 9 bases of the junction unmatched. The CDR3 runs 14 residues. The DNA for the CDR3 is TGTGCCAGCAGCTCGAGGACAGGATGGGGGACCCAGTACTTC. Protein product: CASSSRTGWGTQYF. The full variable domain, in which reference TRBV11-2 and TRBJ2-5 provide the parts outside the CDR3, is EAGVAQSPRYKIIEKRQSVAFWCNPISGHATLYWYQQILGQGPKLLIQFQNNGVVDDSQLPKDRFSAERLKGVDSTLKIQPAKLEDSAVYLCASSSRTGWGTQYFGPGTRLLVL.

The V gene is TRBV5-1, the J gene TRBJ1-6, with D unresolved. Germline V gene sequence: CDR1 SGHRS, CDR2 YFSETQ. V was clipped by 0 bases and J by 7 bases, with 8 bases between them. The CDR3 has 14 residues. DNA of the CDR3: TGCGCCAGCAGCTTGGAGACCAGCAATTCACCCCTCCACTTT. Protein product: CASSLETSNSPLHF.

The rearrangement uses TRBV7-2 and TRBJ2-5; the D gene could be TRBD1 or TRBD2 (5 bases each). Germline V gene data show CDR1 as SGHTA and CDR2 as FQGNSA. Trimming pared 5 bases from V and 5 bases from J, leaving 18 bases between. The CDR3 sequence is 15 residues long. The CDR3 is CASSRDGDSGETQYF. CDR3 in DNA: TGTGCCAGCAGCCGGGACGGAGACTCGGGGGAGACCCAGTACTTC.

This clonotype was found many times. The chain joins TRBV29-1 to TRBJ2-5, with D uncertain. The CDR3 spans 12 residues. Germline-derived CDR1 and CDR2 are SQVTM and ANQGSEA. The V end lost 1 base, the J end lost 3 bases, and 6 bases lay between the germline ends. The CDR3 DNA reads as TGCAGCGTTGAAGGGCTAGAAGAGACCCAGTACTTC. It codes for CSVEGLEETQYF.

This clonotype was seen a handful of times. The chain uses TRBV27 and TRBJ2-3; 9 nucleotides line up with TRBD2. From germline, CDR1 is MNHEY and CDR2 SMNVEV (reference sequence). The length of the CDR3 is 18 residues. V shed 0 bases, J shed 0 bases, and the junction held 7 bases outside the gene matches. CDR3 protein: CASSLSAGGPLSTDTQYF. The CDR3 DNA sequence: TGTGCCAGCAGTTTATCGGCGGGGGGGCCTTTGAGCACAGATACGCAGTATTTT.